Each of the 23 T cell receptor beta chains below was sequenced from the same sample in a study of blood T cell repertoires in COVID-19. The table came from immunoSEQ multiplex PCR; TCRdb's copy has only in-frame clones and leaves some out. Counted here are around 260,000 clones, 86% occurring once; the ten biggest clones make up approximately 9.4%. Sequenced material: peripheral blood. The receptors here all came from a man aged 40-50 years who had recovered from COVID-19.

The rearrangement links TRBV7-3 to TRBJ2-3; 12 bases align to TRBD2. The CDR3 consists of 15 residues. Germline V gives CDR1 SGHTA, CDR2 FQGTGA. With 4 bases clipped from V and 3 bases from J, the junction kept 2 bases outside the gene matches. The CDR3 DNA follows: TGTGCCAGCAGCTGGACTAGCGGGAAGACAGATACGCAGTATTTT. Amino acid sequence: CASSWTSGKTDTQYF.

The J gene is TRBJ2-3, the V gene TRBV19, with a weak D call TRBD2 (5 bases). V gave up 9 bases and J gave up 4 bases, with 20 bases separating them. This CDR3 region has 15 residues. Germline V CDR1 and CDR2: LNHDA, SQIVND (reference sequence). CDR3 DNA sequence: TGTGCCAGCGAGAGGGTTCGGGGTGGGGCAGATACGCAGTATTTT. Translation gives CASERVRGGADTQYF.

The chain has TRBV3-1 (or the pseudogene TRBV3-2) and TRBJ2-7; 12 bases map to TRBD2. Trimming took 4 bases from V and 7 from J; bases not matched to a gene: 8. CDR1 is LGHDT and CDR2 is YNNKEL in the germline V gene (reference sequence). This CDR3 has 15 amino acids. CDR3 sequence (DNA): TGTGCCAGCAGCCCCCGACTAGCGGGAGTGTATGAGCAGTACTTC. This codes for CASSPRLAGVYEQYF.

V and J are TRBV7-2 and TRBJ1-6; TRBD1 matches at 8 bases. V shed 5 bases, J shed 7 bases, and the junction held 16 bases outside the gene matches. Germline lookup yields CDR1 SGHTA and CDR2 FQGNSA. This CDR3 has 18 residues. In DNA form, the CDR3 reads TGTGCCAGCAGCCTAACAAATCCCGGGACAGGCCTAAATTCACCCCTCCACTTT. Encoded protein: CASSLTNPGTGLNSPLHF.

V usage is TRBV11-2 and J usage is TRBJ2-3; D might be TRBD2 (6 bases). Germline V gene sequence: CDR1 SGHAT, CDR2 FQNNGV. Trimming left V 5 bases short and J 2 bases short, with 14 bases between. CDR3 length: 15 amino acids. The chain's CDR3 is CASSPRASATDTQYF. CDR3 sequence (DNA): TGTGCCAGCAGCCCCAGGGCTAGCGCCACAGATACGCAGTATTTT.

The chain's CDR3 is CASSLDALAGVQFF. The CDR3 region has the DNA TGTGCCAGCAGCTTAGACGCCCTAGCGGGGGTGCAGTTCTTC. V gene TRBV7-6 combines with J gene TRBJ2-1; 10 nucleotides match TRBD2. CDR1 and CDR2 (germline): SGHVS, FNYEAQ. The junction had 6 bases not matched to a gene; V was cut back by 1 base and J by 12 bases. This CDR3 is 14 amino acids long. Full variable domain (missing parts from reference TRBV7-6 and TRBJ2-1): GAGVSQSPRYKVTKRGQDVALRCDPISGHVSLYWYRQALGQGPEFLTYFNYEAQQDKSGLPNDRFSAERPEGSISTLTIQRTEQRDSAMYRCASSLDALAGVQFFGPGTRLTVL.

The genes are TRBV2 and TRBJ2-7, with 9 nucleotides matching TRBD2. The CDR3 totals 15 residues. V shed 2 bases and J 2 bases; nucleotides not matched to a gene: 4. The germline V gene has CDR1 SNHLY and CDR2 FYNNEI. The CDR3 DNA reads as TGTGCCAGCAGTGAATCTTTAGCGGGAGCCTACGAGCAGTACTTC. It specifies CASSESLAGAYEQYF.

The chain links TRBV10-1 to TRBJ2-1, with TRBD2 matching 10 bases. Germline CDR1 reads WNHNN; CDR2 reads SYGVQD (reference sequence). The CDR3 has 15 amino acids. The junction had 9 bases not matched to a gene; V was cut back by 9 bases and J by 4 bases. The DNA of the CDR3 is TGCGCCAGGCTTCTCGGACTAGCGGCATACAATGAGCAGTTCTTC. This sequence encodes CARLLGLAAYNEQFF.

This sequence joins TRBV30 and TRBJ1-4, with D perhaps TRBD1 (5 bases). Trimming took off 2 bases at V and 6 bases at J, with 16 bases between the two ends. Germline V gene sequence: CDR1 GTSNPN, CDR2 SVGIG (reference sequence). This CDR3 comprises 15 residues. The CDR3 region is CAWSMGGRGYEKLFF. The CDR3 DNA follows: TGTGCCTGGAGTATGGGGGGTCGGGGATATGAAAAACTGTTTTTT. Variable domain in full (rest from reference TRBV30 and TRBJ1-4): SQTIHQWPATLVQPVGSPLSLECTVEGTSNPNLYWYRQAAGRGLQLLFYSVGIGQISSEVPQNLSASRPQDRQFILSSKKLLLSDSGFYLCAWSMGGRGYEKLFFGSGTQLSVL.

The chain joins TRBV2 to TRBJ2-5, with a tentative D call TRBD2 (6 bases). The CDR3 contains 11 residues. V was clipped by 8 bases and J by 7 bases, with 11 bases between them. CDR1 SNHLY and CDR2 FYNNEI come from the germline V gene. The CDR3 nucleotides read TGTGCCAGCGGAGGGTGGGGGACCCAGTACTTC. Residues: CASGGWGTQYF.

The chain combines TRBV4-1 with TRBJ1-2, with TRBD1 as a possible D gene (5 bases). There are 14 residues in the CDR3. Trimming removed 1 base from V and 4 bases from J, with 10 bases in between. CDR1 is MGHRA and CDR2 is YSYEKL in the germline V gene. CDR3 nucleotides: TGCGCCAGCAGCCAAGTAGCTGACAGCTATGGCTACACCTTC. Its translation is CASSQVADSYGYTF.

The rearrangement joins TRBV7-2 to TRBJ2-1; 9 positions match TRBD1. The CDR3 totals 15 residues. In germline, CDR1 is SGHTA, CDR2 FQGNSA. The trim removed 5 bases at V and 4 bases at J, leaving 6 bases unmatched. The CDR3 sequence is CASSRTGAGYNEQFF. The CDR3 coding sequence is TGTGCCAGCAGCAGGACAGGGGCCGGTTACAATGAGCAGTTCTTC.

The V and J genes are TRBV11-2 and TRBJ2-5; D perhaps matches TRBD2 (6 bases). The V end was cut by 4 bases, the J end by 2 bases, with 17 bases between. The CDR3 contains 16 residues. Germline assignment: CDR1 SGHAT and CDR2 FQNNGV. The CDR3 coding sequence is TGTGCCAGCAGCTCGCTGCGGGACTCTCCTCAAGAGACCCAGTACTTC. It is translated as CASSSLRDSPQETQYF.

This chain connects TRBV5-6 to TRBJ1-2; D perhaps matches TRBD1 (5 bases). The V gene's germline CDR1 is SGHDT and CDR2 YYEEEE. This CDR3 region has 15 residues. Trimming removed 3 bases from V and 0 bases from J, with 12 bases in between. CDR3 DNA sequence: TGTGCCAGCAGCTCAAACGACAGCCCTAACTATGGCTACACCTTC. Residues: CASSSNDSPNYGYTF.

The genes are TRBV24-1 and TRBJ1-1; D gene uncertain. This CDR3 contains 17 residues. Trimming removed 7 bases from V and 5 bases from J, with 25 bases in between. Germline CDR1 and CDR2: KGHDR and SFDVKD. The CDR3 nucleotides are TGTGCCACCAGGGAGGGAGACGACACCAACTGGGGAACTGAAGCTTTCTTT. As protein: CATREGDDTNWGTEAFF.

The chain is built from TRBV5-1 and TRBJ1-1, with 10 bases that match TRBD1. CDR3 length: 15 residues. The trim removed 0 bases at V and 1 base at J, leaving 0 bases unmatched. Per the germline V gene, CDR1 is SGHRS and CDR2 is YFSETQ. The CDR3 nucleotides are TGCGCCAGCAGCTTGGGGGACAGGGGGAACACTGAAGCTTTCTTT. It encodes CASSLGDRGNTEAFF.

The V and J genes are TRBV3-1 (or the pseudogene TRBV3-2) and TRBJ2-7, with 13 bases identical to TRBD2. Trimming removed 3 bases from V and 3 bases from J; junction bases left unmatched: 2. The CDR3 spans 15 residues. Germline V gene sequence: CDR1 LGHDT, CDR2 YNNKEL (reference sequence). As DNA, the CDR3 is TGTGCCAGCAGCCACCGACTAGCGGGGGGCTACGAGCAGTACTTC. This encodes CASSHRLAGGYEQYF.

CDR3 DNA: TGTGCCAGCAGTACTAAAGGACAGGGACTCTATGGCTACACCTTC. This codes for CASSTKGQGLYGYTF. The V and J genes are TRBV27 and TRBJ1-2, with 8 bases that match TRBD1. The germline V gene encodes CDR1 MNHEY and CDR2 SMNVEV (reference sequence). The ends lost 5 bases at V and 4 bases at J; junction bases unmatched: 9. The length of the CDR3 is 15 residues.

This chain connects TRBV7-2 to TRBJ2-3, with a possible D match to TRBD2 (5 bases). The CDR3 is made up of 16 amino acids. V was pared by 1 base and J by 6 bases, with 17 bases between. CDR1 is SGHTA and CDR2 is FQGNSA in the germline V gene. The CDR3, as DNA: TGTGCCAGCAGCTTAGTTTTACGGGATCCCCCCGATACGCAGTATTTT. Protein sequence: CASSLVLRDPPDTQYF.

The chain employs TRBV29-1 and TRBJ2-2, with 7 nucleotides matching TRBD2. Trimming at V came to 6 bases and at J to 4 bases, leaving 5 bases not matched to a gene. Germline CDR1 SQVTM, CDR2 ANQGSEA. This CDR3 is 13 amino acids long. The CDR3 region is CSVTGTITGELFF. The DNA of the CDR3 is TGCAGCGTCACCGGGACTATCACCGGGGAGCTGTTTTTT.

The genes are TRBV7-2 and TRBJ2-7, with a possible D match to TRBD1 (6 bases). Germline V gene sequence: CDR1 SGHTA, CDR2 FQGNSA. The CDR3 covers 15 residues. Deletions cut 4 bases from V and 3 bases from J, with 16 bases between. This CDR3 is CASSSGQTFFYEQYF. In DNA form, the CDR3 reads TGTGCCAGCAGCTCCGGACAGACCTTCTTCTACGAGCAGTACTTC.

This sequence joins TRBV5-6 and TRBJ2-3, with 9 bases that match TRBD2. V lost 1 base and J lost 5; bases outside the gene matches: 11. The CDR3 is made up of 17 amino acids. Germline CDR1 SGHDT, CDR2 YYEEEE. The CDR3 DNA is TGTGCCAGCAGCTTGTTGGGGAGCGGGGGGTCGGGAGATACGCAGTATTTT. It codes for CASSLLGSGGSGDTQYF.

In this sample, this clone turned up a few times. The chain has TRBV7-2 and TRBJ2-1; 14 bases fit TRBD2. In germline, CDR1 is SGHTA, CDR2 FQGNSA. V lost 5 bases and J lost 9; bases outside the gene matches: 12. The CDR3 sequence is 17 residues long. The CDR3 protein is CASSPYPGLAGVGEQFF. The CDR3 nucleotides are TGTGCCAGCAGCCCTTATCCGGGACTAGCGGGAGTCGGTGAGCAGTTCTTC.